What follows is one TCR beta chain and its context. Its target is unknown. The protocol was immunoSEQ multiplex PCR, while the TCRdb copy is restricted to in-frame clones and leaves out a portion. The profile shows 55,000 to 85,000 clones, roughly 90% of them singletons. The data stem from a study of graft-versus-host responses after intestinal transplantation. Background on the study: Anti-thymocyte globulin induction was given to all recipients, followed by tacrolimus and steroids for roughly 3 years.

The CDR3 is 15 amino acids. The ends lost 0 bases at V and 4 bases at J; junction bases unmatched: 5. CDR1 and CDR2 from the germline V gene are SGDLS and YYNGEE. The sample was unstimulated CD8+ T cells sorted from spleen or lymph node cells, taken before intestinal transplant. This chain links TRBV9 with TRBJ2-5; 8 bases line up with TRBD1. The origin of this receptor is a human donor who received an intestinal transplant. In DNA, the CDR3 is TGTGCCAGCAGCGTAGGTACACAGGGGGGAGAGACCCAGTACTTC. Its protein product is CASSVGTQGGETQYF.